Below are 2 T cell receptor beta chains sequenced from a single sample in a study of T-cell reconstitution after alpha-beta-depleted transplantation in children. As it was prepared, the TCRbeta library received unique molecular identifiers. From the PCR reads, TCRdb called clonotypes with MiXCR, one entry per CDR3 protein. There are 600,000 to 800,000 distinct CDR3 sequences in the sample; 13% occur only once, and approximately 0.8% lies in the top ten. Material: PBMCs, obtained before TCRalphabeta/CD19-depleted stem cell transplant. The origin of the receptors is a girl aged 2 to 10 with congenital amegakaryocytic thrombocytopenia, due to receive a stem cell transplant.

In its sample, this clonotype was seen many times. The chain is built from TRBV29-1 and TRBJ2-1; no definite D call. CDR1 is SQVTM and CDR2 is ANQGSEA in the germline V gene. The CDR3 length is 14 residues. Trimming removed 1 base at V and 0 bases at J, with 7 bases between. This chain's CDR3 is CSVEGGYSYNEQFF. In DNA, the CDR3 is TGCAGCGTTGAAGGGGGTTACTCCTACAATGAGCAGTTCTTC.

This clonotype was detected ten times or more. This chain connects TRBV29-1 to TRBJ2-3; TRBD2 matches at 12 bases. CDR1 is SQVTM, CDR2 ANQGSEA, per germline. The CDR3 spans 17 residues. V lost 3 bases and J lost 0; bases outside the gene matches: 7. CDR3 nucleotides: TGCAGCGTTGATGGGACTAGCGGGTCAAAGAGCACAGATACGCAGTATTTT. Residues: CSVDGTSGSKSTDTQYF.